This TCR beta chain emerged from a study of blood T cell repertoires in COVID-19. Background on the study: Both acute and convalescent COVID-19 samples were obtained from the United States, Italy and Spain.

Germline assignment: CDR1 SGHNT and CDR2 YENEEA. Trimming left V 4 bases short and J 0 bases short, with 7 bases between. There are 14 residues in the CDR3. Repertoires were generated with immunoSEQ multiplex PCR, while TCRdb's copy carries only in-frame clones and drops some. The sample yields 100,000 or so clones, roughly 80% seen once. Sequences were obtained from peripheral blood. The gene calls are TRBV11-3 and TRBJ2-1, with D perhaps TRBD2 (5 bases). This receptor was obtained from an older woman with acute or convalescent COVID-19. The CDR3 nucleotides read TGTGCCAGCAGCTCCCGGGGCTCCTACAATGAGCAGTTCTTC. Encoded protein: CASSSRGSYNEQFF.